The 8 T cell receptor beta chains below come from one sample, sequenced in a study of CXCR3-negative and CXCR3-positive naive CD8 T cells. Findings and limits, study-wide: A higher hydrophobicity marked the TRB CDR3s of CXCR3-positive naive cells versus CXCR3-negative naive cells.

Libraries were UMI-labeled 5' RACE TRB cDNA. TCRdb re-called the 5' RACE reads and catalogs CDR3 proteins one per entry, DNA excluded. The sample totals around 63,000 distinct CDR3 sequences. For these TCRs, the target antigens are not known. Sequencing used naive CXCR3+ CD8+ T cells from blood. Subset here: CD45RO-CCR7+CD27+CD95- naive CD8+ T cells expressing CXCR3 (TNR3+). The receptors shown here come from a human donor in good health. Some clones in this sample may be carry-over from other donors' samples.

The chain has TRBV21-1 and TRBJ2-2; the TCRdb D gene call, TRBD2, has no DNA to confirm it. TRBV21-1 is a pseudogene locus. This CDR3 is built from 16 residues. CDR3: CASGSRGPGGTGELFF.

This chain joins TRBV19 and TRBJ1-1; TCRdb indicates TRBD1, and absent DNA this call remains unverified. CDR3 length: 13 amino acids. Germline CDR1 reads LNHDA; CDR2 reads SQIVND (reference sequence). This CDR3 is CASTTDRYTEAFF.

V gene TRBV7-6 combines with J gene TRBJ1-1. The CDR3 contains 14 residues. Germline CDR1 is SGHVS and CDR2 is FNYEAQ. CDR3 sequence reads: CASSTGIPYTEAFF.

This chain connects TRBV25-1 to TRBJ2-2. The CDR3 loop spans 11 amino acids. The germline V gene encodes CDR1 MGHDK and CDR2 SYGVNS. CDR3 protein: CASSATGELFF.

The chain links TRBV28 to TRBJ1-6; no DNA is available, so the TRBD1 call from TCRdb remains unchecked. CDR1 is MDHEN, CDR2 SYDVKM, per germline. The CDR3 runs 15 residues. The CDR3 loop is CASSLGTGNISPLHF.

The V and J genes are TRBV29-1 and TRBJ2-7; lacking DNA, the TRBD1 call made by TCRdb goes unchecked. CDR1 SQVTM and CDR2 ANQGSEA come from the germline V gene. CDR3 length equals 13 residues. The CDR3 sequence is CSVGQLPTYEQYF.

The chain has TRBV10-3 and TRBJ1-1; lacking DNA, the TRBD1 call made by TCRdb goes unchecked. CDR3 length: 14 amino acids. CDR1 and CDR2 from the germline V gene are ENHRY and SYGVKD. The CDR3 reads CAIQPDSGDGEAFF.

This CDR3 is CASSEPVRGRKDGYTF. The gene calls are TRBV25-1 and TRBJ1-2; with no DNA, the TCRdb D assignment of TRBD1 cannot be verified. The germline V gene encodes CDR1 MGHDK and CDR2 SYGVNS. The CDR3 totals 16 residues.